This T cell receptor (beta chain) stems from a study of blood T cells in healthy people across ages. With a J-beta primer mix and a sample-barcoded 5' primer, a second PCR ran about 7 to 12 cycles. TCRdb re-called the 5' RACE reads with MiXCR, one entry per CDR3 protein. The table shows 650,000 to 800,000 distinct CDR3 sequences, with around 45% occurring only once. The source material was blood. The clonotype originates from a man aged 60 to 69 in good health.

The DNA for the CDR3 is TGTGCCAGCGCGGGGAGCGTAAAAGAGACCCAGTACTTC. This translates into CASAGSVKETQYF. J is TRBJ2-5 and V is TRBV7-7; D might be TRBD2 (6 bases). Trimming pared 8 bases from V and 3 bases from J, leaving 13 bases between. The CDR3 is 13 amino acids. Germline CDR1 and CDR2: SSHAT and FNYEAQ (reference sequence). Combining the CDR3 with reference TRBV7-7 and TRBJ2-5 gives the whole variable domain GAGVSQSPRYKVTKRGQDVTLRCDPISSHATLYWYQQALGQGPEFLTYFNYEAQPDKSGLPSDRFSAERPEGSISTLTIQRTEQRDSAMYRCASAGSVKETQYFGPGTRLLVL.